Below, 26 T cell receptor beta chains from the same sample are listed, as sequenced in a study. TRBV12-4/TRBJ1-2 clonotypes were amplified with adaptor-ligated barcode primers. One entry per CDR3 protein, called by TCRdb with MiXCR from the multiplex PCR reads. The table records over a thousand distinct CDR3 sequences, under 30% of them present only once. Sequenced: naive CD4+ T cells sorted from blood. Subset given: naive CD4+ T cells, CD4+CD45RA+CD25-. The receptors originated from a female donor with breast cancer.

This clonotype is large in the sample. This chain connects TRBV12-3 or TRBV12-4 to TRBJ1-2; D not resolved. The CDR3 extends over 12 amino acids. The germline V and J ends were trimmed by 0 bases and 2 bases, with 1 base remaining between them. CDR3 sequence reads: CASSLANYGYTF. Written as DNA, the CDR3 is TGTGCCAGCAGTTTAGCCAACTATGGCTACACCTTC.

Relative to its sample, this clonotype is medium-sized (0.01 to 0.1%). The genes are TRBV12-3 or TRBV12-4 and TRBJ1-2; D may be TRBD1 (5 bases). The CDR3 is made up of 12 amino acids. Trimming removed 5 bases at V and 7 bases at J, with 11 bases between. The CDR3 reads CASSPQGFGYTF. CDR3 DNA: TGTGCCAGCAGTCCCCAGGGCTTTGGCTACACCTTC.

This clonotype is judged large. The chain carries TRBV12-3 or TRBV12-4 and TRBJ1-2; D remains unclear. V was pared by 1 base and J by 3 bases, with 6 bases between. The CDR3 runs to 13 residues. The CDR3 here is CASSLGPDYGYTF. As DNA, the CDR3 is TGTGCCAGCAGTTTAGGGCCGGACTATGGCTACACCTTC.

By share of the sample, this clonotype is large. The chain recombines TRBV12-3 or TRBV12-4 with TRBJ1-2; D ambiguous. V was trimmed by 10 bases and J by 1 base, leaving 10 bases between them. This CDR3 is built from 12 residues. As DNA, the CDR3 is TGTGCCACCTCCTTTGGTAACTATGGCTACACCTTC. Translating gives CATSFGNYGYTF.

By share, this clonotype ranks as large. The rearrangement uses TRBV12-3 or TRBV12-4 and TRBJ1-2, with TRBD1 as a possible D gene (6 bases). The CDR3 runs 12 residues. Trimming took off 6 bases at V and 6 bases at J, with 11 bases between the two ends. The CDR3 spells CASSWGHHGYTF. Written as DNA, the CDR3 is TGTGCCAGCAGCTGGGGACACCATGGCTACACCTTC.

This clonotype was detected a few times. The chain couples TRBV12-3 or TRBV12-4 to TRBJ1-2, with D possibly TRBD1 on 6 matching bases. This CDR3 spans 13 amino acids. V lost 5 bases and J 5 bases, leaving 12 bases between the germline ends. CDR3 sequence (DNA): TGTGCCAGCAGTGGGACCGGGACATATGGCTACACCTTC. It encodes CASSGTGTYGYTF.

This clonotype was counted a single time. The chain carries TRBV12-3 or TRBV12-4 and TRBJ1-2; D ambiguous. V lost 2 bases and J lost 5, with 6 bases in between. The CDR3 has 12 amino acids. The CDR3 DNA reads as TGTGCCAGCAGTTTACGGAGATATGGCTACACCTTC. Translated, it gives CASSLRRYGYTF.

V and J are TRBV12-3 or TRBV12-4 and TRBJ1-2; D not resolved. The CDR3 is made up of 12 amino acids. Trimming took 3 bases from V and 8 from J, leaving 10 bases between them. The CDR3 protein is CASSFRPMGYTF. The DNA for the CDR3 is TGTGCCAGCAGTTTCAGACCTATGGGCTACACCTTC.

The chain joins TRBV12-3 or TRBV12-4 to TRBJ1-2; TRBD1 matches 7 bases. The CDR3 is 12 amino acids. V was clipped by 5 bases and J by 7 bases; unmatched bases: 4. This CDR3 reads CASSTTGSGYTF. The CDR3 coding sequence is TGTGCCAGCAGTACGACAGGGTCTGGCTACACCTTC.

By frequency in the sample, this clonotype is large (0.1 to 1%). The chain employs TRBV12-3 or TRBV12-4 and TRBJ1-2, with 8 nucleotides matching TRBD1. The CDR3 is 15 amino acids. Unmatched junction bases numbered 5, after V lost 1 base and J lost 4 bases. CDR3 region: CASSLGTGRSYGYTF. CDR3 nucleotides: TGTGCCAGCAGTTTAGGGACAGGGCGAAGCTATGGCTACACCTTC.

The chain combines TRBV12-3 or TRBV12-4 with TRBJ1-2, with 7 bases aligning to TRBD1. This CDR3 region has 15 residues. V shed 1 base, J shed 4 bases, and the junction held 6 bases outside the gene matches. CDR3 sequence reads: CASSLGPDRLYGYTF. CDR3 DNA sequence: TGTGCCAGCAGTTTAGGGCCGGACAGGCTCTATGGCTACACCTTC.

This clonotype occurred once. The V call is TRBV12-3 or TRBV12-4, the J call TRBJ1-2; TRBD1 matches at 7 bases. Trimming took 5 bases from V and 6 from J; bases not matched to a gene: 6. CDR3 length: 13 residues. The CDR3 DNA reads TGTGCCAGCAGTCCGCGGACAGGCAATGGCTACACCTTC. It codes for CASSPRTGNGYTF.

This chain's CDR3 is CASSSEGRYGYTF. CDR3 nucleotide sequence: TGTGCCAGCAGCTCCGAGGGCCGGTATGGCTACACCTTC. The rearrangement uses TRBV12-3 or TRBV12-4 and TRBJ1-2; D is unresolved. V lost 6 bases to trimming and J lost 5 bases, with 13 bases between them. This CDR3 spans 13 amino acids.

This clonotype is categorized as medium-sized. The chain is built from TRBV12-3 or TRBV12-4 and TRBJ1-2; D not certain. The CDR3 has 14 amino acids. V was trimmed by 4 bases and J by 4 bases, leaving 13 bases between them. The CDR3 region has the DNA TGTGCCAGCAGTTGGGCGGGATACGGCTATGGCTACACCTTC. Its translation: CASSWAGYGYGYTF.

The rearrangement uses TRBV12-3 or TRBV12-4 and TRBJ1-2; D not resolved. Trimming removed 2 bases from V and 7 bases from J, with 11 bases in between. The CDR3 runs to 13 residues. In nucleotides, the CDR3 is TGTGCCAGCAGTTTAAGGAGTAGTCTTGGCTACACCTTC. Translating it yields CASSLRSSLGYTF.

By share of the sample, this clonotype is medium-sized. CDR3 amino acids: CASSRGTDRYGYTF. Written as DNA, the CDR3 is TGTGCCAGCAGCCGCGGGACAGATCGTTATGGCTACACCTTC. The V and J genes are TRBV12-3 or TRBV12-4 and TRBJ1-2; 7 positions agree with TRBD1. The CDR3 is made up of 14 amino acids. V was clipped by 6 bases and J by 5 bases; unmatched bases: 9.

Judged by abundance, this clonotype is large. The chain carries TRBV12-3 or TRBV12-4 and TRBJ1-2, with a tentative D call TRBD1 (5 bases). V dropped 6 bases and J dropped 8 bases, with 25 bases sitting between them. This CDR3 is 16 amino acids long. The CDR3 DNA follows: TGTGCCAGCAGCCACCTTCAGACGGGGACTTCGGGAGGCTACACCTTC. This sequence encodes CASSHLQTGTSGGYTF.

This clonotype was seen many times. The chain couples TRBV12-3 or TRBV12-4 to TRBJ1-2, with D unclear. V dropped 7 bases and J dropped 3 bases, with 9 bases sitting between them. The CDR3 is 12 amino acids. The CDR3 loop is CASTRAHYGYTF. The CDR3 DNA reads TGTGCCAGCACCCGGGCCCACTATGGCTACACCTTC.

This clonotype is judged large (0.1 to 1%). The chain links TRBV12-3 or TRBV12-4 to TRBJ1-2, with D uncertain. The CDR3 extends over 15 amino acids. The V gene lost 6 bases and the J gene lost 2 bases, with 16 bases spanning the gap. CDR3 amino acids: CASSHWVGVNYGYTF. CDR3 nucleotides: TGTGCCAGCAGCCACTGGGTAGGAGTCAACTATGGCTACACCTTC.

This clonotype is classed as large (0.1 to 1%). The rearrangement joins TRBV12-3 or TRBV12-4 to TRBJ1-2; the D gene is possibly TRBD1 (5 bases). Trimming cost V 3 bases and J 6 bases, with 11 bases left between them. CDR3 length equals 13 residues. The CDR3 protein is CASSFLGTDGYTF. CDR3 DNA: TGTGCCAGCAGTTTCTTGGGGACGGATGGCTACACCTTC.

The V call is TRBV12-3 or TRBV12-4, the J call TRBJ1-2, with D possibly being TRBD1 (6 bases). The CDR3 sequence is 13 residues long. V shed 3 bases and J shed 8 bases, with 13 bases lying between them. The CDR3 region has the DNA TGTGCCAGCAGTTTCCAGGGGTCTGGCGGCTACACCTTC. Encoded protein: CASSFQGSGGYTF.

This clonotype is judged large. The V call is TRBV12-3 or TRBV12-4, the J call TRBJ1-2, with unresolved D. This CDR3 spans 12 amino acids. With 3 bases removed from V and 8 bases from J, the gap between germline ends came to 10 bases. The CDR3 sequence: CASSFAGKGYTF. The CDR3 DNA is TGTGCCAGCAGTTTTGCGGGAAAGGGCTACACCTTC.

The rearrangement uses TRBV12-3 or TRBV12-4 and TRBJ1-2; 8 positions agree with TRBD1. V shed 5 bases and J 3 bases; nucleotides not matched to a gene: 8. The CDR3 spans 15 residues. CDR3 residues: CASSGTGPVDYGYTF. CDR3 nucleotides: TGTGCCAGCAGTGGGACAGGACCTGTGGACTATGGCTACACCTTC.

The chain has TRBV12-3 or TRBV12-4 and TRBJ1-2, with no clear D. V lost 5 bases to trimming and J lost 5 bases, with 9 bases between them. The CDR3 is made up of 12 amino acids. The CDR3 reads CASSLRNYGYTF. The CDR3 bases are TGTGCCAGCAGTCTCCGGAATTATGGCTACACCTTC.

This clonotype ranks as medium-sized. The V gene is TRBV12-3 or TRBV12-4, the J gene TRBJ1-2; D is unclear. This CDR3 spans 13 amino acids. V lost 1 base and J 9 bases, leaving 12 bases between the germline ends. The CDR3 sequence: CASSLGVAGCYTF. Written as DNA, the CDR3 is TGTGCCAGCAGTTTAGGTGTTGCCGGGTGCTACACCTTC.

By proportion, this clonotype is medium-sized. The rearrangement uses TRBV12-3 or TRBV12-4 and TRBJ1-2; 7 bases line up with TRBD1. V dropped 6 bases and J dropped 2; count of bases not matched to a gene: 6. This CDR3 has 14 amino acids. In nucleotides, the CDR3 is TGTGCCAGCAGCATGACAGGGTTGAACTATGGCTACACCTTC. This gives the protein CASSMTGLNYGYTF.